This is a list of T cell receptor beta chains from one sample in a study of T cells in Graves' hyperthyroidism and ophthalmopathy. Using its own MiXCR run on the multiplex PCR reads, TCRdb lists one record per CDR3 protein. The table records about 560,000 distinct CDR3 sequences, 35% to 55% of them present only once. Material: peripheral blood or thyroid tissue (not recorded which). Receptor source: a young woman with Graves' hyperthyroidism. The CDR3 runs from the conserved cysteine through the conserved F or W. Each record gives: V gene, J gene, D gene, clone size, CDR3 protein, CDR3 DNA. D genes are given only for firm matches. Clone size is given for some rows only: seen once, a few or many times, or a class if the clone is expanded.

TRBV2	TRBJ1-2	-	-	CASSDPGRDNYGYTF	TGTGCCAGCAGTGACCCCGGGAGGGATAACTATGGCTACACCTTC
TRBV7-2	TRBJ2-7	-	-	CASSLRGLSLEQYF	TGTGCCAGCAGCCTGCGGGGGCTCTCACTCGAGCAGTACTTC
TRBV28	TRBJ2-7	-	-	CASYSGGEQYF	TGTGCCAGTTACAGCGGTGGCGAGCAGTACTTC
TRBV6-1	TRBJ1-6	TRBD1	-	CASSPGTGLNSPLHF	TGTGCCAGCTCCCCCGGGACAGGGTTGAATTCACCCCTCCACTTT
TRBV19	TRBJ1-2	TRBD1	-	CASNRGPYGCTF	TGTGCCAGTAACAGGGGTCCCTATGGCTGCACCTTC
TRBV20-1	TRBJ2-7	TRBD2	-	CSALPVPGGSSEQYF	TGCAGTGCCTTACCTGTTCCAGGCGGGAGCAGCGAGCAGTACTTC
TRBV10-3	TRBJ2-7	-	-	CASRLDRNPSYEQYF	TGTGCCAGCAGACTCGACAGGAACCCGTCCTACGAGCAGTACTTC
TRBV10-1	TRBJ2-1	TRBD2	-	CASSPGTSDYNEQFF	TGCGCCAGCAGCCCCGGGACTAGCGACTACAATGAGCAGTTCTTC
TRBV10-3	TRBJ2-7	-	-	CASTHGTRRYEQYF	TGTGCCAGCACTCACGGGACTCGCCGCTACGAGCAGTACTTC
TRBV7-2	TRBJ2-5	TRBD1	few	CASSRDGTGQGETQYF	TGTGCCAGCAGCCGTGACGGGACAGGGCAGGGGGAGACCCAGTACTTC
TRBV15	TRBJ2-1	-	-	CATSSTLSEQFF	TGTGCCACCAGCAGCACACTCAGTGAGCAGTTCTTC
TRBV30	TRBJ1-2	-	-	CAWAKSRFGYTF	TGTGCCTGGGCTAAGTCGCGTTTTGGCTACACCTTC
TRBV7-6	TRBJ1-1	-	-	CASSSQDANTEAFF	TGTGCCAGCAGCTCACAGGACGCGAACACTGAAGCTTTCTTT
TRBV7-2	TRBJ1-5	-	once	CASSLVDEPQHF	TGTGCCAGCAGCTTAGTGGATGAGCCCCAGCATTTT
TRBV6-2/TRBV6-3	TRBJ2-7	-	-	CASSYSSGAGYEQYF	TGTGCCAGCAGTTACTCTTCCGGGGCAGGCTACGAGCAGTACTTC
TRBV29-1	TRBJ1-1	-	-	CSVGAQGKAFF	TGCAGCGTTGGCGCCCAGGGGAAAGCTTTCTTT
TRBV24-1	TRBJ1-1	TRBD1	-	CATAGTGTGDTEAFF	TGTGCCACCGCTGGTACCGGGACAGGGGACACTGAAGCTTTCTTT
TRBV5-1	TRBJ1-1	-	-	CASRLTQSTGAFF	TGTGCCAGCAGACTGACACAGTCCACTGGAGCTTTCTTT
TRBV10-3	TRBJ1-1	-	-	CAISPMGRADTEAFF	TGTGCCATCAGTCCGATGGGGAGGGCGGACACTGAAGCTTTCTTT
TRBV29-1	TRBJ1-1	-	once	CSVEVIYGAEASF	TGCAGCGTTGAAGTTATATATGGGGCTGAAGCTTCCTTT
TRBV24-1	TRBJ2-5	TRBD2	many	CATSAPGGWETQYF	TGTGCCACCAGTGCGCCGGGAGGATGGGAGACCCAGTACTTC
TRBV29-1	TRBJ1-5	-	-	CSVPREGWETQHF	TGCAGCGTGCCCCGAGAGGGATGGGAGACCCAGCATTTT
TRBV10-3	TRBJ1-1	-	-	CAISEGQTTEAFF	TGTGCCATCAGTGAGGGACAGACAACTGAAGCTTTCTTT
TRBV7-9	TRBJ2-5	-	-	CASSRLPQAQETQYF	TGTGCCAGCAGCCGCCTTCCACAGGCACAAGAGACCCAGTACTTC
TRBV2	TRBJ2-5	-	-	CASGLGPQETQYF	TGTGCCAGCGGTTTGGGGCCCCAAGAGACCCAGTACTTC
TRBV29-1	TRBJ1-1	-	once	CSVVRVGKETEAFF	TGCAGCGTTGTTAGGGTTGGGAAGGAGACTGAAGCTTTCTTT
TRBV7-8	TRBJ1-1	-	-	CASSSEGAPEAFF	TGTGCCAGCAGCTCTGAGGGCGCACCAGAAGCTTTCTTT
TRBV12-3/TRBV12-4	TRBJ2-5	TRBD1	many	CASSRQGTETQYF	TGTGCCAGCAGTAGACAGGGTACGGAGACCCAGTACTTC
TRBV11-3	TRBJ2-3	-	few	CASSPQDTQYF	TGTGCCAGCAGCCCTCAAGATACGCAGTATTTT
TRBV2	TRBJ1-4	-	-	CASSLLTGEKLFF	TGTGCCAGCAGTTTGTTGACAGGTGAAAAACTGTTTTTT